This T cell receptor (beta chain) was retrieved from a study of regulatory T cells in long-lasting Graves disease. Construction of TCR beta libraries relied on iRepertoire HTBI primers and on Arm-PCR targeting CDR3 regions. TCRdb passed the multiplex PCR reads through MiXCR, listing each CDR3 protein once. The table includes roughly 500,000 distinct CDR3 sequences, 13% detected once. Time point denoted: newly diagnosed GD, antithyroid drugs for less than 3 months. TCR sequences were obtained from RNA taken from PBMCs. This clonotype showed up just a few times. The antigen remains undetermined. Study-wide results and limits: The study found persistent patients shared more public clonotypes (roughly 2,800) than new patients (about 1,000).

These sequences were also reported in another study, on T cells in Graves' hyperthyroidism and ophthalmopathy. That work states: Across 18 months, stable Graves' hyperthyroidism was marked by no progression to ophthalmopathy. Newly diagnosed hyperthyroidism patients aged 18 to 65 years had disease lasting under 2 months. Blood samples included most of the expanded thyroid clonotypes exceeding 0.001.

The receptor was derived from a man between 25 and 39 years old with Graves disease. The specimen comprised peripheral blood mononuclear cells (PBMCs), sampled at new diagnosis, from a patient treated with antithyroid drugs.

CDR3 protein: CASSIEWTGSYNEQFF. DNA of the CDR3: TGTGCCAGTAGTATAGAATGGACAGGGTCCTACAATGAGCAGTTCTTC. This rearrangement joins TRBV19 to TRBJ2-1; 8 bases line up with TRBD1. Germline V CDR1 and CDR2: LNHDA, SQIVND (reference sequence). The trim removed 0 bases at V and 1 base at J, leaving 2 bases unmatched. The CDR3 length is 16 residues.